Shown below are 24 T cell receptor beta chains from a single sample sequenced in a study of OX40 agonist ivuxolimab in advanced cancers. Assay used: immunoSEQ multiplex PCR; TCRdb lists only in-frame clones, some missing. The data show 73,000 or so clones, with 86% seen just once and roughly 0.68% held by the top ten. Source: CD4+ or CD8+ T cells sorted from blood, taken in a trial of the OX40 agonist ivuxolimab. All receptors derive from an adult with an advanced solid tumor such as melanoma, head and neck, liver or kidney cancer.

The chain combines TRBV6-5 with TRBJ2-1; the D gene is possibly TRBD2 (6 bases). The CDR3 totals 16 residues. The ends were cut back, 3 bases at V and 7 bases at J, with 19 bases in the middle. Germline V gene lookup returns CDR1 MNHEY and CDR2 SVGAGI. The CDR3 is CASSYAGLLGPNEQFF. The CDR3 coding sequence is TGTGCCAGCAGTTATGCCGGACTACTCGGACCTAATGAGCAGTTCTTC.

The chain couples TRBV9 to TRBJ2-5; the match to TRBD2 covers 9 bases. This CDR3 is built from 14 residues. The germline gives CDR1 SGDLS, CDR2 YYNGEE. The ends lost 0 bases at V and 3 bases at J; junction bases unmatched: 0. The CDR3 DNA reads as TGTGCCAGCAGCGTAGGACTAGCGGAAGAGACCCAGTACTTC. The encoded protein is CASSVGLAEETQYF.

The chain recombines TRBV27 with TRBJ1-6; possibly TRBD1 for D (6 bases). This CDR3 has 16 residues. Deletions cut 5 bases from V and 14 bases from J, with 25 bases between. Germline CDR1 MNHEY, CDR2 SMNVEV (reference sequence). The CDR3 DNA sequence: TGTGCCAGCAGTCCCACGTGGGGGGGGGCCGCCTTTTCCCTCCACTTT. Encoded protein: CASSPTWGGAAFSLHF.

This chain uses TRBV7-9 with TRBJ2-6; D gene unclear. Trimming pared 6 bases from V and 1 base from J, leaving 10 bases between. The CDR3 extends over 15 amino acids. Germline CDR1 is SEHNR and CDR2 is FQNEAQ (reference sequence). This chain's CDR3 is CASSAGRSGANVLTF. CDR3 in DNA: TGTGCCAGCAGTGCAGGTCGGTCTGGGGCCAACGTCCTGACTTTC.

This rearrangement joins TRBV30 to TRBJ2-5, with D hard to call. The V end lost 2 bases, the J end lost 1 base, and 5 bases lay between the germline ends. From germline, CDR1 is GTSNPN and CDR2 SVGIG (reference sequence). There are 12 residues in the CDR3. CDR3 nucleotides: TGTGCCTGGAGTAACTTCCAAGAGACCCAGTACTTC. Its translation is CAWSNFQETQYF.

V usage is TRBV6-5 and J usage is TRBJ1-5, with D possibly being TRBD1 (6 bases). The CDR3 has 14 residues. CDR1 is MNHEY and CDR2 is SVGAGI in the germline V gene. The germline V and J ends were trimmed by 5 bases and 6 bases, with 14 bases remaining between them. The CDR3 sequence: CASSREQGSQPQHF. The CDR3 region has the DNA TGTGCCAGCAGTCGCGAGCAGGGGAGTCAGCCCCAGCATTTT.

The chain uses TRBV28 and TRBJ2-7; D call uncertain. CDR1 MDHEN and CDR2 SYDVKM come from the germline V gene. V lost 6 bases and J lost 2, with 17 bases in between. The CDR3 runs to 15 residues. The CDR3 DNA follows: TGTGCCAGCAGACCAAAAGATAACAGTCCCTACGAGCAGTACTTC. Encoded protein: CASRPKDNSPYEQYF.

The chain links TRBV28 to TRBJ1-5; possible D gene TRBD1, 6 bases. There are 14 residues in the CDR3. Germline-derived CDR1 and CDR2 are MDHEN and SYDVKM. V was pared by 6 bases and J by 5 bases, with 14 bases between. The CDR3 is CASRTGTPDQPQHF. The CDR3 DNA sequence: TGTGCCAGCAGAACCGGGACACCGGATCAGCCCCAGCATTTT. The full variable domain, in which reference TRBV28 and TRBJ1-5 provide the parts outside the CDR3, is DVKVTQSSRYLVKRTGEKVFLECVQDMDHENMFWYRQDPGLGLRLIYFSYDVKMKEKGDIPEGYSVSREKKERFSLILESASTNQTSMYLCASRTGTPDQPQHFGDGTRLSIL.

The chain combines TRBV7-2 with TRBJ2-2, with D perhaps TRBD2 (5 bases). Trimming shortened V by 7 bases and J by 1 base, and 16 bases separated the two germline ends. The CDR3 is 16 residues long. The germline CDR1 and CDR2 sequences are SGHTA and FQGNSA. The CDR3 DNA is TGTGCCAGCATCCACTTACAGCGGTTGAACACCGGGGAGCTGTTTTTT. The encoded protein is CASIHLQRLNTGELFF.

This clone has only a few counts. The chain recombines TRBV30 with TRBJ2-7; D not certain. Trimming cost V 0 bases and J 3 bases, with 12 bases left between them. Germline V gene data show CDR1 as GTSNPN and CDR2 as SVGIG (reference sequence). This CDR3 has 14 residues. CDR3: CAWSVPFAYYEQYF. CDR3 bases: TGTGCCTGGAGTGTACCCTTCGCGTACTACGAGCAGTACTTC. Using reference TRBV30 and TRBJ2-7 for the parts outside the CDR3, the full variable domain is SQTIHQWPATLVQPVGSPLSLECTVEGTSNPNLYWYRQAAGRGLQLLFYSVGIGQISSEVPQNLSASRPQDRQFILSSKKLLLSDSGFYLCAWSVPFAYYEQYFGPGTRLTVT.

The J gene is TRBJ2-1, the V gene TRBV28, with 9 bases lining up with TRBD2. CDR1 and CDR2 (germline): MDHEN, SYDVKM. The CDR3 consists of 16 residues. The V and J ends lost 5 bases and 7 bases, in that order; junction bases with no gene match: 12. The CDR3 nucleotides read TGTGCCAGCAGTCCAAGTGATAGCGGGAGAAGGAATGAGCAGTTCTTC. Residues: CASSPSDSGRRNEQFF. Full variable domain (outside the CDR3, taken from reference TRBV28 and TRBJ2-1): DVKVTQSSRYLVKRTGEKVFLECVQDMDHENMFWYRQDPGLGLRLIYFSYDVKMKEKGDIPEGYSVSREKKERFSLILESASTNQTSMYLCASSPSDSGRRNEQFFGPGTRLTVL.

V usage is TRBV2 and J usage is TRBJ2-2; 11 positions agree with TRBD1. V lost 7 bases to trimming and J lost 6 bases; unmatched junction nucleotides: 7. The CDR3 covers 15 residues. Germline values: CDR1 SNHLY, CDR2 FYNNEI. This chain's CDR3 is CASTWTGGASGELFF. The CDR3 region has the DNA TGTGCCAGCACATGGACAGGGGGCGCGTCCGGGGAGCTGTTTTTT.

The chain employs TRBV12-5 and TRBJ2-3, with D perhaps TRBD2 (6 bases). V was pared by 5 bases and J by 3 bases, with 15 bases between. The germline CDR1 and CDR2 sequences are LGHNT and FRNRAP. The CDR3 has 15 residues. CDR3 coding DNA: TGTGCTAGTGGTGTCGCGGGAAAAATTACAGATACGCAGTATTTT. Its translation is CASGVAGKITDTQYF. Supplemented by reference TRBV12-5 and TRBJ2-3, the full variable domain reads DARVTQTPRHKVTEMGQEVTMRCQPILGHNTVFWYRQTMMQGLELLAYFRNRAPLDDSGMPKDRFSAEMPDATLATLKIQPSEPRDSAVYFCASGVAGKITDTQYFGPGTRLTVL.

This CDR3 reads CASSYPRDANYGYTF. CDR3 DNA sequence: TGTGCCAGCAGTTACCCCCGAGACGCTAACTATGGCTACACCTTC. The genes are TRBV6-6 and TRBJ1-2; unclear D gene. In germline, CDR1 is MNHNY, CDR2 SVGAGI (reference sequence). The CDR3 covers 15 residues. Trimming shortened V by 2 bases and J by 0 bases, and 10 bases separated the two germline ends.

V and J are TRBV4-2 and TRBJ2-7; D is uncertain. The CDR3 runs 14 residues. From germline, CDR1 is LGHNA and CDR2 YNFKEQ. Trimming shortened V by 0 bases and J by 1 base, and 7 bases separated the two germline ends. CDR3 DNA: TGTGCCAGCAGCCAAGATCTCCTGTCCTACGAGCAGTACTTC. It encodes CASSQDLLSYEQYF.

This rearrangement joins TRBV27 to TRBJ2-2; D is possibly TRBD1 or TRBD2 (7 bases each). The CDR3 runs 17 residues. Trimming shortened V by 6 bases and J by 2 bases, and 19 bases separated the two germline ends. Germline V gene lookup returns CDR1 MNHEY and CDR2 SMNVEV (reference sequence). CDR3 nucleotides: TGTGCCAGCAGGCGGTCCAGGGGGGGGTTTAACACCGGGGAGCTGTTTTTT. This codes for CASRRSRGGFNTGELFF.

This chain joins TRBV7-9 and TRBJ2-5; D unresolved. Germline loops: CDR1 SEHNR, CDR2 FQNEAQ (reference sequence). The CDR3 length is 14 residues. The V end lost 3 bases, the J end lost 2 bases, and 10 bases lay between the germline ends. The CDR3 coding sequence is TGTGCCAGCAGCTTCTTGACCCTTCAAGAGACCCAGTACTTC. Encoded protein: CASSFLTLQETQYF.

The chain combines TRBV10-3 with TRBJ1-3, with a tentative D call TRBD1 (5 bases). The CDR3 contains 15 residues. Germline loops: CDR1 ENHRY, CDR2 SYGVKD. Trimming took 6 bases from V and 0 from J, leaving 12 bases between them. CDR3 bases: TGTGCCATCAGGGCGACAGCCGTCTCTGGAAACACCATATATTTT. Protein product: CAIRATAVSGNTIYF.

This rearrangement joins TRBV10-3 to TRBJ2-7; D unresolved. With 2 bases removed from V and 0 bases from J, the gap between germline ends came to 5 bases. Germline CDR1 reads ENHRY; CDR2 reads SYGVKD. The CDR3 sequence is 13 residues long. The CDR3 loop is CAISEVISYEQYF. CDR3 DNA sequence: TGTGCCATCAGTGAGGTGATCTCCTACGAGCAGTACTTC.

J is TRBJ2-7 and V is TRBV5-1; TRBD1 aligns across 8 bases. CDR3 size: 16 residues. Germline-derived CDR1 and CDR2 are SGHRS and YFSETQ. After removal of 0 bases from V and 5 bases from J, the junction contained 10 bases not matched to a gene. CDR3 nucleotide sequence: TGCGCCAGCAGCTTGGGGCCCGGCCAGGGGGCGAACGAGCAGTACTTC. Its translation is CASSLGPGQGANEQYF. The full variable domain, its missing parts supplied by reference TRBV5-1 and TRBJ2-7, is KAGVTQTPRYLIKTRGQQVTLSCSPISGHRSVSWYQQTPGQGLQFLFEYFSETQRNKGNFPGRFSGRQFSNSRSEMNVSTLELGDSALYLCASSLGPGQGANEQYFGPGTRLTVT.

V gene TRBV28 combines with J gene TRBJ2-5, with unresolved D. Germline V CDR1 and CDR2: MDHEN, SYDVKM. The ends were cut back, 5 bases at V and 1 base at J, with 11 bases in the middle. CDR3 length equals 14 residues. The CDR3: CASSPQWGQETQYF. DNA for the CDR3: TGTGCCAGCAGTCCCCAGTGGGGCCAAGAGACCCAGTACTTC.

The V and J genes are TRBV5-4 and TRBJ2-5; perhaps TRBD2 as D (6 bases). The CDR3 covers 15 residues. Germline V lookup: CDR1 SGHNT, CDR2 YYREEE (reference sequence). V was shortened by 5 bases and J by 3 bases, with 17 bases between the two germline ends. The CDR3 DNA follows: TGTGCCAGCAGTGTCGGGGGAGTGGGTGAAGAGACCCAGTACTTC. This sequence encodes CASSVGGVGEETQYF.

This clone was recorded a few times. The chain carries TRBV11-2 and TRBJ1-5; TRBD1 might be the D (5 bases). The CDR3 consists of 13 residues. Germline loops: CDR1 SGHAT, CDR2 FQNNGV. V shed 6 bases and J shed 10 bases, with 16 bases lying between them. The CDR3 loop reads CASSNSRDLPQHF. In nucleotides, the CDR3 is TGTGCCAGCAGTAATTCCCGGGACCTCCCCCAGCATTTT.

CDR3 in amino acids: CAISEWAGINNEQFF. CDR3 in DNA: TGTGCCATCAGTGAGTGGGCAGGAATTAACAATGAGCAGTTCTTC. The genes are TRBV10-3 and TRBJ2-1; no clear D gene. The CDR3 runs to 15 residues. V gave up 1 base and J gave up 5 bases, with 12 bases separating them. Germline-derived CDR1 and CDR2 are ENHRY and SYGVKD.